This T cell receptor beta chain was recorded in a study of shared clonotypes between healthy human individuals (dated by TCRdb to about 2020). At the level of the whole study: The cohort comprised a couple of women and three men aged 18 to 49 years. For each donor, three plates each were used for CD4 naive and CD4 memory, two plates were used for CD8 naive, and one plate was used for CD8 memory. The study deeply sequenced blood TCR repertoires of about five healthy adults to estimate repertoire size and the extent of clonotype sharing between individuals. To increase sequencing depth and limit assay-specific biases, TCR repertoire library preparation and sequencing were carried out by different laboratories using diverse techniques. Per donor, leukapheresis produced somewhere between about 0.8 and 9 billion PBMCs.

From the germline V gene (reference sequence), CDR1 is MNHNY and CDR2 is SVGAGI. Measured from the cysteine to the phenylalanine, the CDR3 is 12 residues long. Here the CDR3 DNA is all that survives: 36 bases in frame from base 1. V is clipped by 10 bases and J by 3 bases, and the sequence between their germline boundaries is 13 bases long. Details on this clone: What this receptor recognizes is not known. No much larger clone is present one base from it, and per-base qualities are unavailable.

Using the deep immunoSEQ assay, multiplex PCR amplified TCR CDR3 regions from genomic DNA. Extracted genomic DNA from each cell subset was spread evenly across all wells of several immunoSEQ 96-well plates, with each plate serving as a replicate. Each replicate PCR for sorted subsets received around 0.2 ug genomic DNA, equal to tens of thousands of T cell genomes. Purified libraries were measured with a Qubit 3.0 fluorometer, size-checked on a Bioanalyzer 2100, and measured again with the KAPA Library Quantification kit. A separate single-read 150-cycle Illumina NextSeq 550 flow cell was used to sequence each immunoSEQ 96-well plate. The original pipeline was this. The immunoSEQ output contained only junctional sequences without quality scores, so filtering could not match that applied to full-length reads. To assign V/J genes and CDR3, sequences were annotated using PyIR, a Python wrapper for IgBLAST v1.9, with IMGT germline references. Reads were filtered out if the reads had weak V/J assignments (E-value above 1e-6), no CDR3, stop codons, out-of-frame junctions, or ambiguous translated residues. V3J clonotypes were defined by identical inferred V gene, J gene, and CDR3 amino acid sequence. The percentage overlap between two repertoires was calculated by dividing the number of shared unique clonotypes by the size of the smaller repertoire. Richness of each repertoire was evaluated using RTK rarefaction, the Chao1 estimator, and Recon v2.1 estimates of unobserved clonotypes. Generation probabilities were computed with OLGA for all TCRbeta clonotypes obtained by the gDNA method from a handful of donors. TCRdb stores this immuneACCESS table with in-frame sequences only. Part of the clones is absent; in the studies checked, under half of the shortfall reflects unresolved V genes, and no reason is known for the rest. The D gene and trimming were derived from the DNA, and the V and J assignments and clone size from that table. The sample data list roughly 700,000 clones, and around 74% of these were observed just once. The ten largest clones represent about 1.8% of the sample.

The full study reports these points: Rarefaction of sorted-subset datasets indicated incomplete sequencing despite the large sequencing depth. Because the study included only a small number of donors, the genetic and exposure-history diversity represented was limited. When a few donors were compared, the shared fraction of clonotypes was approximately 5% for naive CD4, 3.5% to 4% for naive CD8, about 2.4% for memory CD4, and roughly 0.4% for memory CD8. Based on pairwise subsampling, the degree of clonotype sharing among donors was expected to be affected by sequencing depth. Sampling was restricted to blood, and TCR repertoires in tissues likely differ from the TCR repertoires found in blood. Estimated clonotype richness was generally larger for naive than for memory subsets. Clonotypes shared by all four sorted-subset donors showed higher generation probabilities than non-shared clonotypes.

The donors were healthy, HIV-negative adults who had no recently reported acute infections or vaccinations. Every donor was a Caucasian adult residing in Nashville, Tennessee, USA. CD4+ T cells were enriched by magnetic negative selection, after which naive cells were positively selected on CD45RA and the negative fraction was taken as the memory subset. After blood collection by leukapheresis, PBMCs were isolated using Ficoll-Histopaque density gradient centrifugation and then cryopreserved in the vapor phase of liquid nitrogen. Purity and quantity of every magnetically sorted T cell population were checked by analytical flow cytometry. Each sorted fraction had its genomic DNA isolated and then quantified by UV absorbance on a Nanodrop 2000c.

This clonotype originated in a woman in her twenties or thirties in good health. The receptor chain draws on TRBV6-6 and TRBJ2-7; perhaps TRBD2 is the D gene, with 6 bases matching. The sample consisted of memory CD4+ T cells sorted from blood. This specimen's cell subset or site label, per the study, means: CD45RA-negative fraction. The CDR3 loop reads CATLDYNYEQYF. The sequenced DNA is TGTGCCACCCTGGACTACAACTACGAGCAGTACTTC.